This entry lists 5 T cell receptor beta chains sequenced from one sample in a study of CD8+ T cells in alopecia areata. It was cDNA, reverse transcribed from extracted RNA, that served as the sequencing template. Assay: immunoSEQ multiplex PCR; the TCRdb copy retains only in-frame clones and omits some. The sample contains 150,000 to 200,000 clones, under 80% of which appear only once. Regarding treatment: oral pan-JAK inhibitor, 5-10 mg twice daily. This sample comprised CD4+ T cells sorted from blood, obtained around week 50, from a patient treated with tofacitinib. The receptors shown here come from a human donor with alopecia areata.

This chain joins TRBV29-1 and TRBJ2-2; D may match TRBD1 or TRBD2 (5 bases each). Germline CDR1 SQVTM, CDR2 ANQGSEA. The CDR3 loop spans 13 amino acids. Deletions cut 4 bases from V and 5 bases from J, with 11 bases between. The chain's CDR3 is CSVAVGVTGELFF. The CDR3 coding sequence is TGCAGCGTTGCAGTGGGGGTTACCGGGGAGCTGTTTTTT.

This chain links TRBV23-1 with TRBJ1-5; D is undetermined. TRBV23-1 is an ORF; its function is uncertain. The CDR3 consists of 14 residues. Trimming removed 2 bases from V and 1 base from J, with 6 bases in between. In DNA, the CDR3 is TGCGCCAGCAGTCAAGGCCAAAGCAATCAGCCCCAGCATTTT. This sequence encodes CASSQGQSNQPQHF.

The chain has TRBV7-2 and TRBJ1-4; 8 nucleotides align to TRBD1. V was clipped by 8 bases and J by 7 bases; unmatched bases: 9. CDR1 and CDR2 from the germline V gene are SGHTA and FQGNSA. The CDR3 extends over 14 amino acids. CDR3 DNA: TGTGCCAGCTCATCACAGGGGGGTGCTGAAAAACTGTTTTTT. As protein: CASSSQGGAEKLFF. Complete variable domain (other parts from reference TRBV7-2 and TRBJ1-4): GAGVSQSPSNKVTEKGKDVELRCDPISGHTALYWYRQSLGQGLEFLIYFQGNSAPDKSGLPSDRFSAERTGGSVSTLTIQRTQQEDSAVYLCASSSQGGAEKLFFGSGTQLSVL.

The chain couples TRBV6-5 to TRBJ2-1, with a weak D call TRBD1 (7 bases). Germline CDR1 is MNHEY and CDR2 is SVGAGI. CDR3 length equals 15 residues. V was trimmed by 4 bases and J by 1 base, leaving 11 bases between them. CDR3 loop: CASSSQGGSYNEQFF. The CDR3 nucleotides are TGTGCCAGCAGTTCCCAGGGGGGATCCTACAATGAGCAGTTCTTC.

V gene TRBV19 combines with J gene TRBJ2-7, with D possibly matching TRBD1 (6 bases). The germline V gene has CDR1 LNHDA and CDR2 SQIVND (reference sequence). The length of the CDR3 is 13 residues. The ends were cut back, 7 bases at V and 2 bases at J, with 12 bases in the middle. Here the CDR3 DNA reads TGTGCCAGTACCCAGGGGACGGCCTACGAGCAGTACTTC. Protein: CASTQGTAYEQYF.